One sample yielded the 7 T cell receptor beta chains listed below, sequenced in a study of shared clonotypes between healthy human individuals. Profiling relied on immunoSEQ multiplex PCR, and the TCRdb table lists in-frame clones only, not all of them. The sample holds approximately 530,000 clones, roughly 95% seen once. The specimen sequenced was naive CD4+ T cells sorted from blood. The subset denotes: CD45RA+ positively selected. The receptor set was obtained from a woman under 40 in good health.

V is TRBV2 and J is TRBJ2-6; D is ambiguous. Per the germline V gene, CDR1 is SNHLY and CDR2 is FYNNEI. There are 16 residues in the CDR3. V shed 6 bases and J shed 3 bases, with 15 bases lying between them. CDR3 nucleotide sequence: TGTGCCAGCAGCGTCAACAAGGCTAGTGGGGCCAACGTCCTGACTTTC. Translated, it gives CASSVNKASGANVLTF.

As to this clone: The junction and the germline gene differ at one end; a read error may be behind it. The rearrangement joins TRBV11-1 to TRBJ2-7; D is perhaps TRBD1 (6 bases). The germline gives CDR1 SGHAT, CDR2 FQDESV (reference sequence). CDR3 size: 12 residues. CDR3 sequence: CASSSVGGRSDF. CDR3 bases: TGTGCCAGCAGCAGCGTAGGGGGACGGTCCGACTTC.

The genes are TRBV18 and TRBJ2-1; 12 positions agree with TRBD2. CDR1 and CDR2 (germline): KGHSH, LQKENI. V dropped 8 bases and J dropped 8; count of bases not matched to a gene: 4. This CDR3 is built from 13 residues. The CDR3 DNA follows: TGTGCCAGCCAGACTAGCGGGAGCCATGAGCAGTTCTTC. Translating gives CASQTSGSHEQFF.

The chain has TRBV5-1 and TRBJ2-7, with TRBD1 matching 9 bases. CDR1 and CDR2 (germline): SGHRS, YFSETQ. The V segment lost 4 bases and the J segment 2 bases; nucleotides outside the gene matches: 4. This CDR3 comprises 14 residues. CDR3 sequence (DNA): TGCGCCAGCAGCCATGGGACAGGGACCTACGAGCAGTACTTC. Translating gives CASSHGTGTYEQYF.

The V and J genes are TRBV1 and TRBJ2-2; the table's D call, TRBD2, has no DNA check behind it. TRBV1 is classified as a pseudogene. The CDR3 is made up of 14 amino acids. The CDR3 protein is CTSRVPRDTGELFF. The CDR3 coding sequence is TGCACCAGCAGGGTCCCCCGAGACACCGGGGAGCTGTTTTTT.

This clone occurred a few times. The V call is TRBV6-1, the J call TRBJ1-5; tentatively, D is TRBD1 (6 bases). The CDR3 sequence is 14 residues long. Trimming shortened V by 6 bases and J by 2 bases, and 11 bases separated the two germline ends. Germline-derived CDR1 and CDR2 are MNHNS and SASEGT. In DNA, the CDR3 is TGTGCCAGCAGCCAAAACAGGGGCAATCAGCCCCAGCATTTT. As protein: CASSQNRGNQPQHF.

J is TRBJ2-7 and V is TRBV11-2; 7 bases line up with TRBD2. The CDR3 has 12 residues. Germline CDR1 reads SGHAT; CDR2 reads FQNNGV. V was pared by 4 bases and J by 3 bases, with 0 bases of the junction left unmatched. CDR3: CASSSGGYEQYF. Here the CDR3 DNA reads TGTGCCAGCAGCTCGGGAGGCTACGAGCAGTACTTC. Full variable domain (rest looked up from reference TRBV11-2 and TRBJ2-7): EAGVAQSPRYKIIEKRQSVAFWCNPISGHATLYWYQQILGQGPKLLIQFQNNGVVDDSQLPKDRFSAERLKGVDSTLKIQPAKLEDSAVYLCASSSGGYEQYFGPGTRLTVT.